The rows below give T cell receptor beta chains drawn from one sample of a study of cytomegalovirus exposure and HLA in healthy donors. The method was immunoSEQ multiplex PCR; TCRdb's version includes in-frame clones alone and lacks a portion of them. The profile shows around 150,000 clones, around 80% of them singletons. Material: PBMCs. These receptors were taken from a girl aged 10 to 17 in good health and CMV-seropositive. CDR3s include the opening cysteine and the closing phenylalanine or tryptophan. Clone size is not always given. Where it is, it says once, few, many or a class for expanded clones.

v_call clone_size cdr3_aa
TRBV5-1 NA CASSTQTGADEKLFF
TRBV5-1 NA CASSLSRGNSLIYEQYF
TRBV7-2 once CASSFGTGDNYGYTF
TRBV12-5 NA CASGNPTGGTDEQFF
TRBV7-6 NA CASSRAGGGSYNEQFF
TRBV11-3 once CASSLDGRTQYF
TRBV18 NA CASSPRADTQYF
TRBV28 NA CASTPKFYPRGTTGNTIYF
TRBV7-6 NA CASSPRGGDGIGELFF
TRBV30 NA CAWSSGGAIGYTF
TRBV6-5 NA CASRLIAGKWETQYF
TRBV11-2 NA CASSLFPERGGWYEQYF
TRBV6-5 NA CASTLRGGAYEQYF
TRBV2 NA CASFGGQTNTGELFF
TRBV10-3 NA CAISDESAGASLFF
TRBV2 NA CASNEILAGGVGTDTQYF
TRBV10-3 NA CATNRDSREGKLFF
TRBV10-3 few CAISSGNGKLFF
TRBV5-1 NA CASNEGGTGRNYGYTF
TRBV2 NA CASSVLIYGYTF
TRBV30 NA CAWSLRTYNEQFF
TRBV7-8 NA CASSLASSGVVSPLHF
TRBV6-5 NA CASSYSGGSSGNTIYF
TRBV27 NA CASSPTTGAHRNTIYF
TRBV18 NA CASSRTLQGDEQYF
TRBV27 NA CASKPGQGNYEQYF
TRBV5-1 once CASSLGGLNTGELFF
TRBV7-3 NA CASSLLQGTEAFF
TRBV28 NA CASSSHRATRTTQYF
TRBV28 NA CATWTSGRSSGANVLTF
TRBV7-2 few CASSLSGAAETQYF